The TCR beta chain described here comes from a study of T cell responses to AZD1222 COVID-19 vaccine. Whole-study results and caveats: Nearly half of spike-specific TCRs reportedly go after variant regions that carry no mutations.

TCRdb's table, derived via immunoSEQ multiplex PCR, lists solely in-frame clones and lacks some. Here the sample spans 150,000 to 200,000 clones, almost 95% being singletons. V lost 9 bases and J lost 4, with 11 bases in between. The germline gives CDR1 SGHRS, CDR2 YFSETQ. This CDR3 has 12 residues. As regards this clone: Its target is unknown.

This TCR came from an adult in good health. The specimen comprised peripheral blood, sampled on day 0 of AZD1222 vaccination. V is TRBV5-1 and J is TRBJ1-5; D ambiguous. CDR3 coding DNA: TGCGCCAACGTGGCCACGAATCAGCCCCAGCATTTT. Amino acids: CANVATNQPQHF.